These 23 T cell receptor beta chains originate from one sample sequenced in a study of blood T cell repertoires in COVID-19. Only in-frame clones appear in the TCRdb table, and some are missing; sequencing was by immunoSEQ multiplex PCR. The sample lists about 47,000 clones, approximately 88% occurring once. The sample taken for sequencing was peripheral blood. All receptors come from a man in his 60s with active COVID-19.

The rearrangement uses TRBV5-1 and TRBJ2-1; 7 bases fit TRBD1. Germline-derived CDR1 and CDR2 are SGHRS and YFSETQ. This CDR3 contains 14 residues. V lost 0 bases and J lost 4; bases outside the gene matches: 1. CDR3 protein: CASSLAGQYNEQFF. For the CDR3, the DNA is TGCGCCAGCAGCTTGGCGGGACAGTACAATGAGCAGTTCTTC. The full variable domain, with the rest looked up from reference TRBV5-1 and TRBJ2-1, is KAGVTQTPRYLIKTRGQQVTLSCSPISGHRSVSWYQQTPGQGLQFLFEYFSETQRNKGNFPGRFSGRQFSNSRSEMNVSTLELGDSALYLCASSLAGQYNEQFFGPGTRLTVL.

The CDR3 bases are TGTGCCAGCAGCTTAGATCGAGAAGATACGCAGTATTTT. Translation gives CASSLDREDTQYF. The chain carries TRBV11-2 and TRBJ2-3; unclear D gene. Deletions cut 0 bases from V and 5 bases from J, with 6 bases between. Germline CDR1 SGHAT, CDR2 FQNNGV. The CDR3 sequence is 13 residues long.

The sample holds one count of this clone. The CDR3, as DNA: TGTGCCAGCAGCGTACAATACAGGGGGCAAACTGAAGCTTTCTTT. This translates into CASSVQYRGQTEAFF. The J gene is TRBJ1-1, the V gene TRBV6-5; TRBD1 agrees at 9 bases. The CDR3 totals 15 residues. Trimming took 6 bases from V and 5 from J; bases not matched to a gene: 10. Per the germline V gene, CDR1 is MNHEY and CDR2 is SVGAGI.

This clone was seen once. This chain links TRBV27 with TRBJ2-5, with a tentative D call TRBD1 (6 bases). CDR3 size: 17 residues. V was shortened by 5 bases and J by 5 bases, with 24 bases between the two germline ends. Germline V gene data show CDR1 as MNHEY and CDR2 as SMNVEV (reference sequence). The CDR3 loop reads CASSLLSRGQGPETQYF. CDR3 in DNA: TGTGCCAGCAGTCTTTTATCCAGGGGACAAGGTCCGGAGACCCAGTACTTC.

This chain uses TRBV9 with TRBJ2-3; 10 positions match TRBD1. This CDR3 is 15 amino acids long. The junction had 6 bases not matched to a gene; V was cut back by 4 bases and J by 4 bases. Germline loops: CDR1 SGDLS, CDR2 YYNGEE. The CDR3 DNA is TGTGCCAGCAGCACCCGAGGACAGGGGGCAGATACGCAGTATTTT. Protein: CASSTRGQGADTQYF. Together with reference TRBV9 and TRBJ2-3, the CDR3 gives the full variable domain: DSGVTQTPKHLITATGQRVTLRCSPRSGDLSVYWYQQSLDQGLQFLIQYYNGEERAKGNILERFSAQQFPDLHSELNLSSLELGDSALYFCASSTRGQGADTQYFGPGTRLTVL.

This clone was detected only a few times. The chain employs TRBV7-9 and TRBJ1-2; tentatively, D is TRBD1 (5 bases). The V end was cut by 2 bases, the J end by 5 bases, with 9 bases between. The CDR3 has 13 amino acids. The germline V gene encodes CDR1 SEHNR and CDR2 FQNEAQ (reference sequence). The CDR3 here is CASSLTGGYGYTF. The CDR3, as DNA: TGTGCCAGCAGCTTAACCGGGGGATATGGCTACACCTTC.

The chain employs TRBV28 and TRBJ2-7, with no clear D. The CDR3 loop spans 12 amino acids. Germline V gives CDR1 MDHEN, CDR2 SYDVKM. V lost 4 bases, J lost 4 bases, and 8 bases lay in between. In DNA, the CDR3 is TGTGCCAGCAGTTCGAGGAGATACGAGCAGTACTTC. Encoded protein: CASSSRRYEQYF.

V and J are TRBV4-1 and TRBJ1-5; 7 positions agree with TRBD1. This CDR3 has 16 amino acids. V shed 0 bases, J shed 5 bases, and the junction held 7 bases outside the gene matches. Germline V gene data show CDR1 as MGHRA and CDR2 as YSYEKL. The CDR3 nucleotides are TGCGCCAGCAGCCAAGAGGGGCCAGGGGGTTATCAGCCCCAGCATTTT. Its protein product is CASSQEGPGGYQPQHF.

The chain recombines TRBV6-2 or TRBV6-3 with TRBJ2-1; tentatively, D is TRBD1 (5 bases). Trimming shortened V by 0 bases and J by 4 bases, and 10 bases separated the two germline ends. Germline loops: CDR1 MNHEY, CDR2 SVGEGT. The CDR3 extends over 15 amino acids. CDR3 nucleotides: TGTGCCAGCAGTTACTCAGGGGTAGGTTACAATGAGCAGTTCTTC. Its protein product is CASSYSGVGYNEQFF.

The genes are TRBV28 and TRBJ1-4; 7 nucleotides agree with TRBD1. CDR3 length equals 14 residues. Germline V gene sequence: CDR1 MDHEN, CDR2 SYDVKM. V lost 3 bases and J lost 5; bases outside the gene matches: 3. The CDR3 DNA sequence: TGTGCCAGCAGTTTCCGACAGGGAAATGAAAAACTGTTTTTT. Amino acids: CASSFRQGNEKLFF.

The chain couples TRBV9 to TRBJ1-2; 10 bases agree with TRBD1. CDR1 and CDR2 (germline): SGDLS, YYNGEE. There are 16 residues in the CDR3. Trimming removed 4 bases from V and 6 bases from J; junction bases left unmatched: 12. The CDR3 coding sequence is TGTGCCAGCAGCCCCCACGGACAGGGGGACCCTCATGGCTACACCTTC. The encoded protein is CASSPHGQGDPHGYTF.

The chain recombines TRBV7-2 with TRBJ2-2; 9 positions agree with TRBD2. The CDR3 totals 14 residues. CDR1 is SGHTA, CDR2 FQGNSA, per germline. With V trimmed by 5 bases and J by 7 bases, 5 bases remained unmatched. Here the CDR3 reads CASSAGLAGGELFF. The CDR3 nucleotides are TGTGCCAGCAGCGCGGGACTAGCCGGCGGGGAGCTGTTTTTT.

The CDR3 protein is CASSIPGSPYEQYF. The CDR3 DNA is TGTGCCAGTAGTATCCCCGGGAGTCCCTACGAGCAGTACTTC. The genes are TRBV19 and TRBJ2-7; TRBD2 might be the D (6 bases). CDR3 length equals 14 residues. The V gene's germline CDR1 is LNHDA and CDR2 SQIVND (reference sequence). Between the trimmed V and J ends, which lost 3 bases and 2 bases, there was a span of 11 bases.

This clone was picked up many times. CDR3 protein: CASSINRDRGFQPQHF. The CDR3 DNA is TGTGCCAGTAGTATAAACCGGGACAGGGGGTTTCAGCCCCAGCATTTT. The chain uses TRBV19 and TRBJ1-5; 11 nucleotides line up with TRBD1. V dropped 2 bases and J dropped 6; count of bases not matched to a gene: 6. Germline V CDR1 and CDR2: LNHDA, SQIVND (reference sequence). The CDR3 is 16 residues long.

The chain recombines TRBV4-1 with TRBJ2-1, with TRBD1 matching over 7 bases. V dropped 4 bases and J dropped 5; count of bases not matched to a gene: 17. This CDR3 spans 18 amino acids. The germline V gene encodes CDR1 MGHRA and CDR2 YSYEKL. CDR3 residues: CASSLLQIIGTVNNEQFF. The CDR3 region has the DNA TGCGCCAGCAGCCTACTTCAAATCATCGGGACAGTTAACAATGAGCAGTTCTTC.

The chain links TRBV6-6 to TRBJ2-7, with D tentatively TRBD2 (5 bases). V lost 3 bases and J lost 0, with 6 bases in between. In germline, CDR1 is MNHNY, CDR2 SVGAGI (reference sequence). The CDR3 covers 13 residues. Here the CDR3 reads CASSYRGSYEQYF. CDR3 DNA: TGTGCCAGCAGTTATCGGGGCTCCTACGAGCAGTACTTC.

This clone occurred once. V and J are TRBV11-3 and TRBJ1-6, with D unclear. Germline loops: CDR1 SGHNT, CDR2 YENEEA. The CDR3 has 13 residues. V lost 0 bases and J lost 7, with 4 bases in between. The CDR3 reads CASSLEQNSPLHF. In DNA form, the CDR3 reads TGTGCCAGCAGCTTAGAACAGAATTCACCCCTCCACTTT. The complete variable domain, with remaining parts taken from reference TRBV11-3 and TRBJ1-6, reads EAGVVQSPRYKIIEKKQPVAFWCNPISGHNTLYWYLQNLGQGPELLIRYENEEAVDDSQLPKDRFSAERLKGVDSTLKIQPAELGDSAVYLCASSLEQNSPLHFGNGTRLTVT.

The count of this clone is one. V is TRBV14 and J is TRBJ1-2, with 8 bases identical to TRBD1. This CDR3 is built from 16 residues. V lost 1 base and J lost 4; bases outside the gene matches: 8. Germline V gene lookup returns CDR1 SGHDN and CDR2 FVKESK. Here the CDR3 reads CASSQGPGQATYGYTF. The CDR3 nucleotides read TGTGCCAGCAGCCAAGGGCCGGGACAGGCGACCTATGGCTACACCTTC.

This clone turned up a few times. This sequence joins TRBV13 and TRBJ2-2; D is possibly TRBD2 (6 bases). V lost 2 bases, J lost 4 bases, and 11 bases lay in between. CDR1 is PRHDT, CDR2 FYEKMQ, per germline (reference sequence). This CDR3 has 15 amino acids. CDR3 DNA: TGTGCCAGCAGCTTACTACGGGGGTCCACCGGGGAGCTGTTTTTT. This translates into CASSLLRGSTGELFF.

The V and J genes are TRBV9 and TRBJ2-1; 14 bases are shared with TRBD2. CDR1 SGDLS and CDR2 YYNGEE come from the germline V gene. The CDR3 totals 15 residues. The V gene end was trimmed by 0 bases and the J gene end by 7 bases; junction bases not matched to a gene: 0. The CDR3 DNA reads TGTGCCAGCAGCGTAGGGACTAGCGGGAGGAATGAGCAGTTCTTC. Amino acid sequence: CASSVGTSGRNEQFF.

The V gene is TRBV13, the J gene TRBJ2-6; D call uncertain. V was pared by 4 bases and J by 0 bases, with 13 bases between. CDR1 is PRHDT, CDR2 FYEKMQ, per germline (reference sequence). This CDR3 comprises 17 residues. CDR3 DNA: TGTGCCAGCAGCTATGACTTCTCTAGCTCTGGGGCCAACGTCCTGACTTTC. Encoded protein: CASSYDFSSSGANVLTF.

The genes are TRBV5-1 and TRBJ2-1, with a possible D match to TRBD2 (7 bases). Per the germline V gene, CDR1 is SGHRS and CDR2 is YFSETQ. The CDR3 is made up of 14 amino acids. Trimming left V 4 bases short and J 8 bases short, with 16 bases between. CDR3 nucleotide sequence: TGCGCCAGCAGCCAAGGGGGGGGATTATATGAGCAGTTCTTC. This gives the protein CASSQGGGLYEQFF.

This chain connects TRBV28 to TRBJ1-2; a weak D match, TRBD1 (6 bases). The CDR3 length is 13 residues. CDR1 MDHEN and CDR2 SYDVKM come from the germline V gene. Trimming shortened V by 8 bases and J by 1 base, and 11 bases separated the two germline ends. In DNA form, the CDR3 reads TGTGCCAGCGCTGAGGGGGATAACTATGGCTACACCTTC. Residues: CASAEGDNYGYTF.